The TCR beta chain under discussion was sequenced for a study of blood T cell repertoires in COVID-19. Study context: Collection of acute and convalescent COVID-19 samples took place in the United States, Italy and Spain.

Source study methods: Estimates of nucleated cell counts were drawn from the amplification of reference gene primers. TCRdb keeps only in-frame clones here, not all; method: immunoSEQ multiplex PCR. V, J and clone size are those of that table, while D and trimming were read from the DNA. The sample has about 120,000 clones, 70% to 90% seen once; the top ten hold around 2%. CDR1 and CDR2 (germline): LGHNA, YNFKEQ. With 4 bases clipped from V and 8 bases from J, the junction kept 5 bases outside the gene matches. This CDR3 has 15 residues. V and J are TRBV4-2 and TRBJ2-1, with TRBD2 matching 13 bases. Material: peripheral blood. This TCR was sampled from a young man with acute or convalescent COVID-19. DNA of the CDR3: TGTGCCAGCAGCCTCCGGACTAGCGGGAGCGATGAGCAGTTCTTC. This encodes CASSLRTSGSDEQFF.